These 10 T cell receptor beta chains were all obtained from the same sample, sequenced in a study of T cell clonotyping in hematopoietic cell transplantation. Method: immunoSEQ multiplex PCR; TCRdb's copy keeps in-frame clones and lacks some. The table includes approximately 9,300 clones, approximately 84% detected once. Source: PBMCs, taken at the time of graft-versus-host disease after allogeneic stem cell transplant. Receptors were obtained from a male patient aged 55 to 70 who had an allogeneic stem cell transplant from an unrelated donor, so the T cells may come from the graft donor. Some clones in this sample may be carry-over from other donors' samples.

This clone has just one count. This chain uses TRBV2 with TRBJ2-7; D may be TRBD1 (5 bases). CDR1 is SNHLY, CDR2 FYNNEI, per germline. The length of the CDR3 is 12 residues. Trimming removed 5 bases from V and 2 bases from J, with 7 bases in between. CDR3: CASSPGTYEQYF. CDR3 nucleotide sequence: TGTGCCAGCAGTCCAGGGACCTACGAGCAGTACTTC. The entire variable domain, with the rest obtained from reference TRBV2 and TRBJ2-7, is as follows: EPEVTQTPSHQVTQMGQEVILRCVPISNHLYFYWYRQILGQKVEFLVSFYNNEISEKSEIFDDQFSVERPDGSNFTLKIRSTKLEDSAMYFCASSPGTYEQYFGPGTRLTVT.

V and J are TRBV2 and TRBJ1-4, with D uncertain. The CDR3 consists of 13 residues. Germline V lookup: CDR1 SNHLY, CDR2 FYNNEI. Trimming left V 11 bases short and J 8 bases short, with 18 bases between. Here the CDR3 DNA reads TGTGCCGTCCGTGGGGAGCCGGGGGAAAAACTGTTTTTT. Translated: CAVRGEPGEKLFF.

The V call is TRBV11-2, the J call TRBJ1-2, with TRBD1 matching over 10 bases. The ends lost 1 base at V and 0 bases at J; junction bases unmatched: 2. Looked up from germline, CDR1 is SGHAT and CDR2 is FQNNGV. This CDR3 is built from 16 residues. CDR3 DNA sequence: TGTGCCAGCAGCTTAGCGGGACAGGGGACTAACTATGGCTACACCTTC. Protein: CASSLAGQGTNYGYTF.

The DNA for the CDR3 is TGTGCCAGCAGCTTAGAGCGGACTAGCGGGGTTGGCGCCTACGAGCAGTACTTC. It translates to CASSLERTSGVGAYEQYF. The gene calls are TRBV11-2 and TRBJ2-7; the match to TRBD2 covers 12 bases. This CDR3 is built from 18 residues. The germline V gene encodes CDR1 SGHAT and CDR2 FQNNGV. Germline trimming cut 0 bases from V and 2 bases from J; bases unmatched to any gene: 8. Based on the CDR3 plus reference TRBV11-2 and TRBJ2-7, the full variable domain is EAGVAQSPRYKIIEKRQSVAFWCNPISGHATLYWYQQILGQGPKLLIQFQNNGVVDDSQLPKDRFSAERLKGVDSTLKIQPAKLEDSAVYLCASSLERTSGVGAYEQYFGPGTRLTVT.

As to this clone: Sequence at one end of the junction differs from germline and may be a read error. The V gene is TRBV11-2, the J gene TRBJ2-7; TRBD1 matches 7 bases. CDR3 size: 16 residues. Germline CDR1 SGHAT, CDR2 FQNNGV. The chain's CDR3 is CASSQGDSPFSYEQYF. The CDR3 DNA follows: TGCGCCAGCAGCCAAGGGGACAGTCCTTTTTCCTACGAGCAGTACTTC.

The rearrangement links TRBV20-1 to TRBJ2-5; TRBD1 matches at 7 bases. The germline gives CDR1 DFQATT, CDR2 SNEGSKA (reference sequence). This CDR3 has 11 residues. The CDR3 DNA sequence: TGCGGGGGACAGTTCCAAGAGACCCAGTACTTC. It specifies CGGQFQETQYF.

This chain connects TRBV4-1 to TRBJ2-1; 7 positions agree with TRBD2. The V segment lost 0 bases and the J segment 4 bases; nucleotides outside the gene matches: 6. The length of the CDR3 is 16 residues. CDR1 MGHRA and CDR2 YSYEKL come from the germline V gene. The CDR3 DNA follows: TGCGCCAGCAGCCAAGACCACGGGGGGTTTTACAATGAGCAGTTCTTC. It codes for CASSQDHGGFYNEQFF.

The chain uses TRBV7-9 and TRBJ1-3; 7 positions match TRBD1. V lost 1 base, J lost 3 bases, and 6 bases stayed unmatched. This CDR3 has 16 amino acids. CDR1 is SEHNR and CDR2 is FQNEAQ in the germline V gene (reference sequence). The chain's CDR3 is CASSLERDRVGNTIYF. CDR3 bases: TGTGCCAGCAGCTTAGAAAGGGACAGAGTTGGAAACACCATATATTTT. The complete variable domain, with remaining parts taken from reference TRBV7-9 and TRBJ1-3, reads DTGVSQNPRHKITKRGQNVTFRCDPISEHNRLYWYRQTLGQGPEFLTYFQNEAQLEKSRLLSDRFSAERPKGSFSTLEIQRTEQGDSAMYLCASSLERDRVGNTIYFGEGSWLTVV.

This clone came up a few times. The gene calls are TRBV7-9 and TRBJ2-2; tentative D call: TRBD1 (6 bases). This CDR3 comprises 17 residues. V lost 5 bases and J lost 0, with 16 bases in between. Germline lookup yields CDR1 SEHNR and CDR2 FQNEAQ (reference sequence). This CDR3 reads CASSPPPGHSNTGELFF. CDR3 DNA: TGTGCCAGCAGCCCCCCACCGGGACATTCGAACACCGGGGAGCTGTTTTTT.

This clone was picked up one time. The V and J genes are TRBV5-1 and TRBJ2-3; TRBD1 aligns across 8 bases. Germline-derived CDR1 and CDR2 are SGHRS and YFSETQ. The CDR3 has 14 residues. Germline trimming cut 2 bases from V and 3 bases from J; bases unmatched to any gene: 2. The DNA of the CDR3 is TGCGCCAGCAGCTTAAGACAGGGGACAGATACGCAGTATTTT. This translates into CASSLRQGTDTQYF.